This TCR beta chain was identified during a study of identical twins. General observations from the study: Out-of-frame alpha sequences that twins shared showed excess low generation probability. A partial confounding effect on zero-insertion analyses could come from invariant MAIT and iNKT cells.

In the case of this clonotype: Its antigen is not identified.

All donors comprised healthy Caucasians. TCRdb itself ran the 5' RACE reads through MiXCR, one entry per CDR3 protein. The sample carries roughly 1.6 million distinct CDR3 sequences, about 32% recorded once. V was clipped by 7 bases and J by 3 bases, with 7 bases between them. CDR3 length: 12 amino acids. Germline V lookup: CDR1 KGHDR, CDR2 SFDVKD. The chain employs TRBV24-1 and TRBJ2-3; D gene uncertain. The sequence came from a newborn girl in good health. Material for sequencing was cord blood. The CDR3 coding sequence is TGTGCCACCAGCTCCTTTACAGATACGCAGTATTTT. This sequence encodes CATSSFTDTQYF.